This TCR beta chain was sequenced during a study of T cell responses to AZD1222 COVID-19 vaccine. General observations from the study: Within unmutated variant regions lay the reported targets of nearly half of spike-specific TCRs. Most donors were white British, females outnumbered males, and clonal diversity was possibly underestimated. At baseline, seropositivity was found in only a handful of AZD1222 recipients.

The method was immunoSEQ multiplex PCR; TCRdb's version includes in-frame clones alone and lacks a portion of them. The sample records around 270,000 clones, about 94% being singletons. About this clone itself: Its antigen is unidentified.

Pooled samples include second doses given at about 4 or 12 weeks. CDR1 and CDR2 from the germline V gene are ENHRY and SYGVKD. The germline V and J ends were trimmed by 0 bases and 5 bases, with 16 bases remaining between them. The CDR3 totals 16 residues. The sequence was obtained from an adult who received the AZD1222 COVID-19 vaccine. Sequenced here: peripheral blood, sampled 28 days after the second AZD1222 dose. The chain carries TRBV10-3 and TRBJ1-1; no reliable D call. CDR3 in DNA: TGTGCCATCAGTGAGTCTCCTTTGCTGGCGGGAACTGAAGCTTTCTTT. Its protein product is CAISESPLLAGTEAFF.